Listed here are 12 T cell receptor beta chains from one sample, sequenced in a study of PD-1 blockade in classical Hodgkin lymphoma. Time point in this sample: cycle 4 day 1 (C4D1), after 5 to 7 weeks of nivolumab. No patient escaped relapse after autologous stem cell transplantation, and brentuximab vedotin exposure varied. The authors purified CD4+ T cells from thawed PBMCs by magnetic negative selection. Sequenced by immunoSEQ multiplex PCR; TCRdb stores in-frame clones only, minus some. This table holds about 18,000 clones, 83% found once. The input for sequencing was CD4+ T cells from blood, taken before the fourth cycle of nivolumab. These receptors all come from a human donor with classical Hodgkin lymphoma.

V is TRBV28 and J is TRBJ1-2, with D possibly TRBD1 on 5 matching bases. The CDR3 spans 12 residues. V gave up 5 bases and J gave up 8 bases, with 12 bases separating them. CDR1 is MDHEN, CDR2 SYDVKM, per germline. In DNA, the CDR3 is TGTGCCAGCAGTCCCCCGGGACTCGGCTACACCTTC. It is translated as CASSPPGLGYTF.

This clone has more than one count but fewer than ten. The rearrangement links TRBV19 to TRBJ1-2; D remains ambiguous. The CDR3 runs to 14 residues. V was pared by 2 bases and J by 1 base, with 8 bases between. CDR1 LNHDA and CDR2 SQIVND come from the germline V gene (reference sequence). CDR3 amino acids: CASSITGVNYGYTF. The CDR3, as DNA: TGTGCCAGTAGTATAACCGGGGTTAACTATGGCTACACCTTC.

The chain carries TRBV28 and TRBJ1-2; the D gene is possibly TRBD1 (6 bases). CDR1 and CDR2 from the germline V gene are MDHEN and SYDVKM. V was pared by 1 base and J by 8 bases, with 14 bases between. The CDR3 has 14 amino acids. The CDR3 here is CASSLSGRGDGYTF. Here the CDR3 DNA reads TGTGCCAGCAGTTTATCGGGCAGGGGAGACGGCTACACCTTC.

The genes are TRBV5-4 and TRBJ2-3, with 12 bases lining up with TRBD2. The J segment lost 2 bases and the V segment lost 3 bases, leaving 10 bases of the junction unmatched. This CDR3 spans 18 amino acids. Looked up from germline, CDR1 is SGHNT and CDR2 is YYREEE (reference sequence). The CDR3 spells CASSWSTSGRLATDTQYF. CDR3 DNA sequence: TGTGCCAGCAGCTGGAGTACTAGCGGGAGGCTAGCCACAGATACGCAGTATTTT.

J is TRBJ2-7 and V is TRBV14; tentative D call: TRBD1 (6 bases). The CDR3 loop spans 11 amino acids. V was trimmed by 5 bases and J by 5 bases, leaving 7 bases between them. CDR1 and CDR2 (germline): SGHDN, FVKESK. The DNA for the CDR3 is TGTGCCAGCAGCGACAGGAACGAGCAGTACTTC. Its translation is CASSDRNEQYF.

This clone was counted once. The chain employs TRBV6-1 and TRBJ2-7; 11 bases are shared with TRBD2. The CDR3 is 15 amino acids. V lost 4 bases, J lost 2 bases, and 4 bases stayed unmatched. In germline, CDR1 is MNHNS, CDR2 SASEGT. CDR3 loop: CASSGGTSGTYEQYF. CDR3 nucleotide sequence: TGTGCCAGCAGTGGAGGGACTAGCGGAACCTACGAGCAGTACTTC.

The chain has TRBV28 and TRBJ2-7; D call uncertain. Germline-derived CDR1 and CDR2 are MDHEN and SYDVKM. Between the trimmed V and J ends, which lost 5 bases and 6 bases, there was a span of 11 bases. The CDR3 is 12 amino acids. The CDR3 region is CASSHKTGEQYF. The CDR3 DNA is TGTGCCAGCAGTCACAAGACGGGCGAGCAGTACTTC.

The rearrangement links TRBV6-1 to TRBJ1-1; D gene unclear. The V gene's germline CDR1 is MNHNS and CDR2 SASEGT. V lost 7 bases and J lost 4, with 13 bases in between. CDR3 size: 13 residues. The CDR3 is CASKYLLGTEAFF. Here the CDR3 DNA reads TGTGCCAGCAAATACTTATTAGGCACTGAAGCTTTCTTT.

This clone appeared a few times. J is TRBJ2-3 and V is TRBV19; TRBD2 matches 9 bases. This CDR3 spans 14 amino acids. Germline V lookup: CDR1 LNHDA, CDR2 SQIVND (reference sequence). The junction had 8 bases not matched to a gene; V was cut back by 5 bases and J by 8 bases. The CDR3 nucleotides read TGTGCCAGTAGTGTGATAGCGGGAGCGAGTACGCAGTATTTT. Amino acid sequence: CASSVIAGASTQYF.

The CDR3 reads CASSLVGLGANVLTF. The CDR3 DNA follows: TGTGCCAGCAGTTTGGTAGGGTTGGGGGCCAACGTCCTGACTTTC. The rearrangement links TRBV27 to TRBJ2-6; D is ambiguous. Between the trimmed V and J ends, which lost 3 bases and 4 bases, there was a span of 10 bases. The CDR3 has 15 amino acids. Germline values: CDR1 MNHEY, CDR2 SMNVEV (reference sequence).

A single count supports this clone. The V call is TRBV10-3, the J call TRBJ1-1; possible D gene TRBD1, 6 bases. The CDR3 length is 14 residues. CDR1 and CDR2 from the germline V gene are ENHRY and SYGVKD. V gave up 1 base and J gave up 4 bases, with 10 bases separating them. CDR3 DNA: TGTGCCATCAGTGAGTATACAGGGACCACTGAAGCTTTCTTT. Translated: CAISEYTGTTEAFF.

The chain links TRBV7-2 to TRBJ2-1; 10 bases map to TRBD2. The V gene end was trimmed by 3 bases and the J gene end by 6 bases; junction bases not matched to a gene: 5. The length of the CDR3 is 15 residues. Germline V gene sequence: CDR1 SGHTA, CDR2 FQGNSA. CDR3 DNA: TGTGCCAGCAGCTTCCTAGCGGGAGTTTCCAATGAGCAGTTCTTC. Amino acids: CASSFLAGVSNEQFF.